The 17 T cell receptor beta chains given below trace back to one sample, sequenced in a study of response to subunit inactivated influenza vaccine. TCRdb itself ran the RT-PCR reads through MiXCR, one entry per CDR3 protein. Here the sample spans under 500,000 distinct CDR3 sequences, approximately 10% being singletons. The sequencing here drew on PBMCs from blood, taken more than 35 days after vaccination. The origin of the receptors is a man aged 45-65 years who received an inactivated influenza vaccine.

This clonotype showed up just a few times. V gene TRBV6-1 combines with J gene TRBJ1-6, with D possibly being TRBD1 (6 bases). The CDR3 is 11 residues long. V was shortened by 10 bases and J by 11 bases, with 12 bases between the two germline ends. Germline V gene sequence: CDR1 MNHNS, CDR2 SASEGT. CDR3 protein: CATRRGAPLHF. CDR3 in DNA: TGTGCCACGCGGAGGGGGGCACCCCTCCACTTT.

In the case of this clonotype: One base away lies a much larger clone, so this may be a sequencing read error. V is TRBV7-8 and J is TRBJ2-1; 12 bases align to TRBD2. The CDR3 consists of 16 residues. The germline gives CDR1 SGHVS, CDR2 FQNEAQ. The CDR3 DNA sequence: TGTTCCAGCACCGGACTAGCGGGAAACTCCTACAATGAGCAGTTCTTC. It yields the protein CSSTGLAGNSYNEQFF.

The chain uses TRBV2 and TRBJ2-2, with 13 bases matching TRBD2. Germline values: CDR1 SNHLY, CDR2 FYNNEI. The CDR3 runs to 15 residues. Trimming removed 4 bases from V and 6 bases from J; junction bases left unmatched: 2. Here the CDR3 DNA reads TGTGCCAGCAGTGTACTAGCGGGGGGGGCCGGGGAGCTGTTTTTT. Amino acids: CASSVLAGGAGELFF.

The J gene is TRBJ2-7, the V gene TRBV12-3 or TRBV12-4; TRBD2 is a possible D gene (6 bases). The CDR3 length is 15 residues. V lost 0 bases to trimming and J lost 1 base, with 10 bases between them. CDR3 sequence reads: CASSLAPGVSYEQYF. CDR3 DNA: TGTGCCAGCAGTTTAGCCCCGGGGGTTTCCTACGAGCAGTACTTC.

The genes are TRBV6-2 or TRBV6-3 and TRBJ2-1; D is perhaps TRBD2 (6 bases). Germline CDR1 and CDR2: MNHEY and SVGEGT. CDR3 length equals 13 residues. V dropped 6 bases and J dropped 8 bases, with 14 bases sitting between them. CDR3 amino acids: CASRPPAGYEQFF. Written as DNA, the CDR3 is TGTGCCAGCAGACCCCCGGCGGGGTATGAGCAGTTCTTC.

This clonotype was counted between two and nine times. This chain connects TRBV5-1 to TRBJ1-2; 7 bases line up with TRBD1. V shed 6 bases, J shed 1 base, and the junction held 9 bases outside the gene matches. The CDR3 sequence is 15 residues long. Germline V gives CDR1 SGHRS, CDR2 YFSETQ. CDR3 DNA: TGCGCCAGCACCCGCGGGACAGCTTATAACTATGGCTACACCTTC. As protein: CASTRGTAYNYGYTF. The full variable domain, with the rest looked up from reference TRBV5-1 and TRBJ1-2, is KAGVTQTPRYLIKTRGQQVTLSCSPISGHRSVSWYQQTPGQGLQFLFEYFSETQRNKGNFPGRFSGRQFSNSRSEMNVSTLELGDSALYLCASTRGTAYNYGYTFGSGTRLTVV.

This clonotype was observed a handful of times. The chain combines TRBV9 with TRBJ2-1, with TRBD2 identical over 7 bases. This CDR3 contains 19 residues. Germline trimming cut 4 bases from V and 2 bases from J; bases unmatched to any gene: 18. Germline V gene data show CDR1 as SGDLS and CDR2 as YYNGEE. Here the CDR3 DNA reads TGTGCCAGCAGCCCACCGACCAATAGCGGGCCGAATCCCTACAATGAGCAGTTCTTC. Translating gives CASSPPTNSGPNPYNEQFF.

This clonotype has more than one count but fewer than ten. CDR3 bases: TGTGCCAGCAGATTGGGTGGAGGGCCCCGATACAATGAGCAGTTCTTC. This gives the protein CASRLGGGPRYNEQFF. The rearrangement uses TRBV28 and TRBJ2-1; D may be TRBD2 (6 bases). CDR1 is MDHEN and CDR2 is SYDVKM in the germline V gene. The CDR3 runs to 16 residues. V was pared by 6 bases and J by 4 bases, with 19 bases between.

The rearrangement uses TRBV7-2 and TRBJ2-5; D may be TRBD1 (5 bases). The CDR3 sequence is 16 residues long. The V end lost 1 base, the J end lost 5 bases, and 17 bases lay between the germline ends. Germline V lookup: CDR1 SGHTA, CDR2 FQGNSA. The CDR3 sequence: CASSLVSGAVGETQYF. The CDR3 nucleotides read TGTGCCAGCAGCTTAGTTTCTGGGGCGGTCGGGGAGACCCAGTACTTC.

This chain joins TRBV12-3 or TRBV12-4 and TRBJ2-5; D is ambiguous. Trimming removed 6 bases from V and 5 bases from J, with 19 bases in between. The CDR3 loop spans 15 amino acids. CDR3 in DNA: TGTGCCAGCAGCCCAAATGTGGGAATGGGCGAGACCCAGTACTTC. It translates to CASSPNVGMGETQYF.

This clonotype turned up a few times. The chain joins TRBV12-3 or TRBV12-4 to TRBJ2-1; 7 bases map to TRBD2. The ends lost 2 bases at V and 0 bases at J; junction bases unmatched: 4. The CDR3 extends over 16 amino acids. CDR3 amino acids: CASSLRAGDSYNEQFF. Written as DNA, the CDR3 is TGTGCCAGCAGTTTAAGGGCGGGGGACTCCTACAATGAGCAGTTCTTC.

V and J are TRBV12-3 or TRBV12-4 and TRBJ1-6, with a tentative D call TRBD1 (5 bases). V dropped 2 bases and J dropped 7 bases, with 9 bases sitting between them. The CDR3 contains 14 residues. The CDR3 coding sequence is TGTGCCAGCAGTTTAATCTGGGGCAATTCACCCCTCCACTTT. Its translation: CASSLIWGNSPLHF.

This clonotype was picked up many times. The genes are TRBV29-1 and TRBJ1-6, with 9 bases fitting TRBD1. Per the germline V gene, CDR1 is SQVTM and CDR2 is ANQGSEA. The length of the CDR3 is 12 residues. V shed 7 bases, J shed 14 bases, and the junction held 9 bases outside the gene matches. The CDR3 spells CSASLGQGTLHF. The CDR3, as DNA: TGCAGCGCCAGCCTGGGACAGGGCACCCTCCACTTT.

This clonotype was found many times. This rearrangement joins TRBV29-1 to TRBJ2-3, with D perhaps matching TRBD1 or TRBD2 (5 bases each). Germline V gives CDR1 SQVTM, CDR2 ANQGSEA. V was pared by 3 bases and J by 0 bases, with 13 bases between. The CDR3 extends over 15 amino acids. CDR3 bases: TGCAGCGTTGAGGAACCGGGACCGAGCACAGATACGCAGTATTTT. It translates to CSVEEPGPSTDTQYF.

This clonotype was counted at least ten times. V gene TRBV18 combines with J gene TRBJ2-1, with TRBD1 matching over 7 bases. V shed 5 bases and J 8 bases; nucleotides not matched to a gene: 12. The CDR3 is 15 residues long. Germline V gene lookup returns CDR1 KGHSH and CDR2 LQKENI. CDR3 loop: CASSVRQGVIDEQFF. CDR3 nucleotide sequence: TGTGCCAGCTCAGTCCGCCAGGGGGTTATAGATGAGCAGTTCTTC.

The V gene is TRBV20-1, the J gene TRBJ1-1; TRBD1 matches 9 bases. The CDR3 extends over 14 amino acids. Germline V gene sequence: CDR1 DFQATT, CDR2 SNEGSKA (reference sequence). Trimming took 4 bases from V and 3 from J; bases not matched to a gene: 6. In nucleotides, the CDR3 is TGCAGTGCTATTGCCGGGACAGGGTACACTGAAGCTTTCTTT. Translation: CSAIAGTGYTEAFF.

This clonotype appeared a few times. V gene TRBV7-2 combines with J gene TRBJ2-3; 10 bases line up with TRBD2. The germline V gene encodes CDR1 SGHTA and CDR2 FQGNSA. With V trimmed by 5 bases and J by 5 bases, 7 bases remained unmatched. The CDR3 sequence is 15 residues long. The DNA for the CDR3 is TGTGCCAGCAGCCAACAACTAGCGGGACGAGATACGCAGTATTTT. Residues: CASSQQLAGRDTQYF.